This T cell receptor beta chain was found in a study of T cells expressing NK-cell markers. The wider study: Sequencing of TCR beta repertoires drew on sorted CD3+CD56+NKG2C+, CD3+CD56+NKG2C- and CD3+CD56-NKG2C+ T cells. The sequencing cohort of eight donors included seven HCMV-seropositive individuals and one seronegative individual.

After re-calling the 5' RACE reads, TCRdb lists one entry per CDR3 protein, DNA absent. This sample's table has over 250,000 distinct CDR3 sequences. On this clonotype itself: Its antigen is unknown.

Germline V lookup: CDR1 GTSNPN, CDR2 SVGIG (reference sequence). This CDR3 is 14 amino acids long. The study, taken as a whole, reports: Dominance of the CD3+CD56-NKG2C+ fraction by these clonotypes also held in several donors. For 5 to 7 donors, the dominant NKG2C+ clonotypes made up roughly 1.0-7.0% of their CD8+ T cells.

The rearrangement joins TRBV30 to TRBJ2-7; absent DNA, TCRdb's TRBD1 call cannot be checked. The sequenced material came from blood T cells: a sorted CD56 or NKG2C T cell subset, CD4+ or CD8+ T cells, or bulk PBMC T cells (not recorded which). The origin of this receptor is a woman aged 18 to 69 in good health. The CDR3: CAWTDTMSSYEQYF.